This passage covers 24 T cell receptor beta chains from one sample sequenced in a study of blood T cell repertoires in COVID-19. Clones were sequenced by immunoSEQ multiplex PCR, and TCRdb holds only the in-frame ones, with some missing. The data hold over 450,000 clones, with about 88% observed a single time. The specimen was peripheral blood. The receptors stem from a woman between 50 and 59 years old with COVID-19, enrolled during active disease.

The chain recombines TRBV7-6 with TRBJ1-5, with TRBD1 as a possible D gene (5 bases). V lost 5 bases, J lost 2 bases, and 13 bases lay in between. The CDR3 length is 15 residues. Germline CDR1 SGHVS, CDR2 FNYEAQ. The CDR3 here is CASSIQVHGNQPQHF. The CDR3 nucleotides are TGTGCCAGCAGCATACAGGTGCATGGCAATCAGCCCCAGCATTTT.

The J gene is TRBJ2-7, the V gene TRBV6-5; D is perhaps TRBD1 (6 bases). The CDR3 runs to 14 residues. V lost 6 bases, J lost 6 bases, and 18 bases lay in between. Germline assignment: CDR1 MNHEY and CDR2 SVGAGI. The CDR3 nucleotides are TGTGCCAGCAGGATGGAACAGGGTCTGGGCGAGCAGTACTTC. Its translation: CASRMEQGLGEQYF.

This rearrangement joins TRBV3-1 (or the pseudogene TRBV3-2) to TRBJ2-5; TRBD2 matches 9 bases. The CDR3 is made up of 15 amino acids. CDR1 is LGHDT and CDR2 is YNNKEL in the germline V gene (reference sequence). V lost 5 bases to trimming and J lost 4 bases; unmatched junction nucleotides: 8. The CDR3 nucleotides read TGTGCCAGCAGCGAACGCGGGGGGGCACCAGAGACCCAGTACTTC. This encodes CASSERGGAPETQYF.

Of note for this clone: In the same sample, other DNA sequences code for this CDR3. CDR3 DNA sequence: TGTGCCAGCAGCTTCGGGGGGGGCACCGGGGAGCTGTTTTTT. It encodes CASSFGGGTGELFF. This chain uses TRBV11-2 with TRBJ2-2, with 8 nucleotides matching TRBD2. CDR1 SGHAT and CDR2 FQNNGV come from the germline V gene. The CDR3 runs to 14 residues. J lost 4 bases, V lost 3 bases, and 1 base had no gene match. Complete variable domain (other parts from reference TRBV11-2 and TRBJ2-2): EAGVAQSPRYKIIEKRQSVAFWCNPISGHATLYWYQQILGQGPKLLIQFQNNGVVDDSQLPKDRFSAERLKGVDSTLKIQPAKLEDSAVYLCASSFGGGTGELFFGEGSRLTVL.

This clone was recorded a few times. This sample also contains other DNA sequences that code for the same CDR3. The V call is TRBV29-1, the J call TRBJ2-2; 7 bases align to TRBD1. Germline CDR1 is SQVTM and CDR2 is ANQGSEA. J gave up 3 bases and V 4 bases, and 2 bases lay outside the gene matches. This CDR3 is built from 13 residues. CDR3 nucleotides: TGCAGCGTTGGACAGGGCTACACCGGGGAGCTGTTTTTT. It specifies CSVGQGYTGELFF.

The CDR3 bases are TGTGCCAGCAGCAAAGCTTGCCCCCTAAGCTCCTACAATGAGCAGTTCTTC. It yields the protein CASSKACPLSSYNEQFF. The chain couples TRBV21-1 to TRBJ2-1; the table calls TRBD2, which could not be checked here. TRBV21-1 is recorded as a pseudogene. CDR3 length equals 17 residues.

J is TRBJ2-7 and V is TRBV27; 8 bases align to TRBD1. This CDR3 region has 15 residues. After removal of 5 bases from V and 6 bases from J, the junction contained 12 bases not matched to a gene. Per germline, CDR1 MNHEY and CDR2 SMNVEV (reference sequence). CDR3 sequence (DNA): TGTGCCAGCAGTGTCACACAGGGGGTCGGGGCCGAGCAGTACTTC. Protein sequence: CASSVTQGVGAEQYF.

The chain has TRBV6-5 and TRBJ2-7; TRBD1 might be the D (6 bases). Trimming cost V 0 bases and J 2 bases, with 11 bases left between them. This CDR3 has 15 residues. Germline-derived CDR1 and CDR2 are MNHEY and SVGAGI. CDR3 in DNA: TGTGCCAGCAGTTACTCGCCACAGGGTACCTACGAGCAGTACTTC. Translating it yields CASSYSPQGTYEQYF.

The chain couples TRBV5-5 to TRBJ2-7; 10 nucleotides match TRBD1. The germline CDR1 and CDR2 sequences are SGHKS and YYEKEE (reference sequence). V shed 3 bases, J shed 5 bases, and the junction held 11 bases outside the gene matches. The CDR3 has 16 amino acids. CDR3 residues: CASSSPEGQGSDEQYF. CDR3 nucleotide sequence: TGTGCCAGCAGCTCCCCCGAGGGACAGGGGAGTGACGAGCAGTACTTC.

The chain couples TRBV27 to TRBJ2-3, with TRBD2 matching over 11 bases. The CDR3 extends over 15 amino acids. J was trimmed by 2 bases and V by 6 bases; bases with no gene match: 4. Looked up from germline, CDR1 is MNHEY and CDR2 is SMNVEV (reference sequence). The CDR3 region has the DNA TGTGCCAGCAGCTTAGCGGGGGGGTACACAGATACGCAGTATTTT. Translated, it gives CASSLAGGYTDTQYF.

The chain combines TRBV12-3 or TRBV12-4 with TRBJ1-2; 8 positions match TRBD1. V dropped 6 bases and J dropped 14; count of bases not matched to a gene: 14. The CDR3 covers 13 residues. CDR3 amino acids: CASRAGQAGTRTF. The CDR3 nucleotides are TGTGCCAGCAGGGCGGGACAGGCAGGGACTCGTACCTTC.

This sequence joins TRBV30 and TRBJ2-1; TRBD2 matches at 11 bases. The junction had 6 bases not matched to a gene; V was cut back by 2 bases and J by 6 bases. The germline V gene encodes CDR1 GTSNPN and CDR2 SVGIG (reference sequence). The CDR3 is 15 residues long. DNA of the CDR3: TGTGCCTGGAGTTTACTAGCGGGGGCGACCAATGAGCAGTTCTTC. As protein: CAWSLLAGATNEQFF.

This rearrangement joins TRBV5-1 to TRBJ1-2; 9 nucleotides agree with TRBD1. This CDR3 has 17 amino acids. Germline trimming cut 1 base from V and 1 base from J; bases unmatched to any gene: 8. The germline CDR1 and CDR2 sequences are SGHRS and YFSETQ. The CDR3 DNA sequence: TGCGCCAGCAGCTTGCCCCGACAGACAGGGGGTAACTATGGCTACACCTTC. Translation: CASSLPRQTGGNYGYTF.

The chain recombines TRBV18 with TRBJ2-7; 8 positions match TRBD2. V shed 3 bases and J 2 bases; nucleotides not matched to a gene: 6. Germline CDR1 KGHSH, CDR2 LQKENI. This CDR3 has 15 amino acids. CDR3 coding DNA: TGTGCCAGCTCACCCTCGGGAGGGGCCGCCTACGAGCAGTACTTC. Translated: CASSPSGGAAYEQYF.

This clone occurred once. The V and J genes are TRBV29-1 and TRBJ1-5; D is uncertain. The germline gives CDR1 SQVTM, CDR2 ANQGSEA. The CDR3 loop spans 13 amino acids. The CDR3, as DNA: TGCAGTGTCGAGGGCGGGGGCAATCAGCCCCAGCATTTT. Translated: CSVEGGGNQPQHF.

The chain employs TRBV5-5 and TRBJ1-1, with D unclear. Trimming pared 4 bases from V and 5 bases from J, leaving 15 bases between. From germline, CDR1 is SGHKS and CDR2 YYEKEE (reference sequence). This CDR3 comprises 14 residues. CDR3 residues: CASSPLTSGTEAFF. In DNA, the CDR3 is TGTGCCAGCAGCCCCCTGACCTCGGGGACTGAAGCTTTCTTT.

The V call is TRBV3-1 (or the pseudogene TRBV3-2), the J call TRBJ1-2; D may be TRBD1 (6 bases). This CDR3 region has 15 residues. Between the trimmed V and J ends, which lost 0 bases and 13 bases, there was a span of 21 bases. The germline CDR1 and CDR2 sequences are LGHDT and YNNKEL (reference sequence). The CDR3, as DNA: TGTGCCAGCAGCCAAGATAACGGACTGACCCAGGGGTTCACCTTC. It encodes CASSQDNGLTQGFTF.

The count of this clone is one. V usage is TRBV19 and J usage is TRBJ1-1; D possibly corresponds to TRBD1 (5 bases). This CDR3 comprises 13 residues. The germline V gene has CDR1 LNHDA and CDR2 SQIVND (reference sequence). The V end was cut by 7 bases, the J end by 1 base, with 10 bases between. The CDR3 spells CASITGSNTEAFF. The CDR3 DNA follows: TGTGCCAGTATTACAGGATCGAACACTGAAGCTTTCTTT.

The rearrangement uses TRBV21-1 and TRBJ1-6; the D call in the table, TRBD1, was not verified against the DNA. TRBV21-1 is deemed a pseudogene. The length of the CDR3 is 16 residues. The CDR3 nucleotides are TGTGCCAGCAGCAAAGCGGGCAGGGGTTTATCCTCACCCCTCCACTTT. It is translated as CASSKAGRGLSSPLHF.

This clone was counted between two and nine times. This chain joins TRBV15 and TRBJ1-6; 10 positions match TRBD1. The V gene's germline CDR1 is LNHNV and CDR2 YYDKDF (reference sequence). CDR3 length: 15 residues. V lost 3 bases to trimming and J lost 9 bases; unmatched junction nucleotides: 5. CDR3 residues: CATSRSRDRGSPLHF. CDR3 nucleotides: TGTGCCACCAGCAGGAGCCGGGACAGGGGTTCACCCCTCCACTTT.

V and J are TRBV24-1 and TRBJ1-2, with TRBD1 as a possible D gene (5 bases). Germline V gene sequence: CDR1 KGHDR, CDR2 SFDVKD. Trimming took off 6 bases at V and 2 bases at J, with 6 bases between the two ends. CDR3 length: 12 residues. CDR3 sequence reads: CATSSGNYGYTF. CDR3 nucleotides: TGTGCCACCAGTTCAGGGAACTATGGCTACACCTTC.

V and J are TRBV10-3 and TRBJ2-7, with D unclear. The CDR3 length is 14 residues. Trimming took off 4 bases at V and 2 bases at J, with 12 bases between the two ends. The germline V gene encodes CDR1 ENHRY and CDR2 SYGVKD. Here the CDR3 reads CAISANNRAYEQYF. CDR3 DNA sequence: TGTGCCATCAGTGCAAATAACAGAGCCTACGAGCAGTACTTC.

The rearrangement uses TRBV7-9 and TRBJ2-6; the D is unclear. The length of the CDR3 is 15 residues. Germline CDR1 is SEHNR and CDR2 is FQNEAQ (reference sequence). With 2 bases removed from V and 0 bases from J, the gap between germline ends came to 5 bases. Here the CDR3 reads CASSLFLSGANVLTF. CDR3 DNA: TGTGCCAGCAGCTTATTCCTCTCTGGGGCCAACGTCCTGACTTTC.

The chain joins TRBV10-2 to TRBJ2-5; 7 bases match TRBD1. Trimming at V came to 8 bases and at J to 4 bases, leaving 10 bases not matched to a gene. The CDR3 extends over 14 amino acids. Germline lookup yields CDR1 WSHSY and CDR2 SAAADI. CDR3 DNA sequence: TGCGCCAGCGGCCCGGGACAGACGAGAGAGACCCAGTACTTC. It specifies CASGPGQTRETQYF.